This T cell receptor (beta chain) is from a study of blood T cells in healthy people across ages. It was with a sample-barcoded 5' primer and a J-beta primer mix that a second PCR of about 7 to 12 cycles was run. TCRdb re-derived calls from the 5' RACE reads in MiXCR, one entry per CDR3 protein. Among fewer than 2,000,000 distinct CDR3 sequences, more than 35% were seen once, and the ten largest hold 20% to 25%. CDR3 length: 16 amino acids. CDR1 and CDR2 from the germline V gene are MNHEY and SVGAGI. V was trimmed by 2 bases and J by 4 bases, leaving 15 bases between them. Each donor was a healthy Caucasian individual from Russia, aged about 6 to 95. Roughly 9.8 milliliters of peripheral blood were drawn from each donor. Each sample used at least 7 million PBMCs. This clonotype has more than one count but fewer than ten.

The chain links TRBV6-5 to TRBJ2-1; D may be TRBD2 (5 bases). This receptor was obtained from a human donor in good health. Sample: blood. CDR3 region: CASSYGFQRHYNEQFF. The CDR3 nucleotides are TGTGCCAGCAGTTACGGGTTCCAGCGGCATTACAATGAGCAGTTCTTC.